The T cell receptor (beta chain) under discussion was sequenced for a study of blood T cell repertoires in COVID-19. The germline CDR1 and CDR2 sequences are SGHKS and YYEKEE (reference sequence). The CDR3 consists of 14 residues. Trimming stripped 3 bases from V and 3 bases from J, with 12 bases between. Sequenced by immunoSEQ multiplex PCR; TCRdb stores in-frame clones only, minus some. The sample records 130,000 to 150,000 clones, 85% to 90% being singletons. This TCR was recovered from a man in his fifties or sixties who had recovered from COVID-19. Sequenced material: peripheral blood. The rearrangement joins TRBV5-5 to TRBJ1-2; TRBD1 might be the D (5 bases). CDR3 sequence reads: CASSSQGSHYGYTF. The CDR3 DNA follows: TGTGCCAGCAGCTCGCAGGGTAGCCACTATGGCTACACCTTC. The complete variable domain, with remaining parts taken from reference TRBV5-5 and TRBJ1-2, reads DAGVTQSPTHLIKTRGQQVTLRCSPISGHKSVSWYQQVLGQGPQFIFQYYEKEERGRGNFPDRFSARQFPNYSSELNVNALLLGDSALYLCASSSQGSHYGYTFGSGTRLTVV.